This T cell receptor beta chain was sequenced during a study of immune cell composition in non-small cell lung cancer. Sequencing was performed with immunoSEQ multiplex PCR; in TCRdb, only in-frame clones are kept and a portion is missing. Of some 3,200 clones listed, 65% to 85% are singletons. V lost 4 bases and J lost 5; bases outside the gene matches: 13. The CDR3 has 17 residues. Germline loops: CDR1 MGHRA, CDR2 YSYEKL. The sample was lung tumor tissue. The receptor was isolated from a human donor with non-small cell lung cancer. The chain links TRBV4-1 to TRBJ2-3, with 9 positions matching TRBD1. The CDR3 DNA reads TGCGCCAGCAGCCTTCGGACCCGGGACAGGGCCCGAGATACGCAGTATTTT. It specifies CASSLRTRDRARDTQYF.